This TCR beta chain was recorded in a study of shared clonotypes between healthy human individuals. Study-wide results and caveats: Among a few donors, roughly 5% of naive CD4 clonotypes were found in common. Depth was large, yet rarefaction showed that sorted-subset sequencing was incomplete.

CDR3 length: 19 residues. The ends lost 6 bases at V and 2 bases at J; junction bases unmatched: 16. Germline V lookup: CDR1 MNHEY, CDR2 SMNVEV (reference sequence). TCRdb's copy holds only in-frame clones and misses some; the assay was immunoSEQ multiplex PCR. This table has roughly 700,000 clones, around 72% appearing once. Note on this clone: Its antigen is unidentified.

Material: memory CD4+ T cells sorted from blood. As to subset: CD45RA-negative fraction. The sequence was collected from a woman in her 30s in good health. V gene TRBV27 combines with J gene TRBJ2-1, with 10 bases aligning to TRBD2. CDR3 nucleotide sequence: TGTGCCAGCAGCCTGTCCGGGACTAGCGTTATCCTCCCCTACAATGAGCAGTTCTTC. As protein: CASSLSGTSVILPYNEQFF.